Listed here are 24 T cell receptor beta chains from one sample, sequenced in a study of blood T cell repertoires in COVID-19 (dated by TCRdb to about 2020). Library prep was done by the immunoSEQ multiplex PCR assay. This is the immuneACCESS table as TCRdb keeps it, with only in-frame sequences that have V and J called. A part of the clones is gone; compared with another copy, unresolved V genes explain less than half, and the rest is unexplained. The sample profile shows more than 65,000 clones; about four fifths of them were found once. Roughly 50% of the sample belongs to the ten largest clones. Specimen: peripheral blood. All receptors come from a human donor in a cohort sampled during active COVID-19.

This chain joins TRBV5-4 and TRBJ2-7, with a weak D call TRBD1 (6 bases). V gave up 3 bases and J gave up 2 bases, with 12 bases separating them. Germline CDR1 reads SGHNT; CDR2 reads YYREEE (reference sequence). This CDR3 comprises 14 residues. The chain's CDR3 is CASSSGTGTYEQYF. The DNA for the CDR3 is TGTGCCAGCAGCTCGGGAACAGGGACCTACGAGCAGTACTTC.

This clone was observed a few times. The chain recombines TRBV28 with TRBJ2-3, with 10 bases that match TRBD1. Germline CDR1 and CDR2: MDHEN and SYDVKM. The CDR3 loop spans 14 amino acids. V lost 6 bases and J lost 6; bases outside the gene matches: 6. CDR3 DNA sequence: TGTGCCAGCAGCCGGGACAGGGGAAAGGATACGCAGTATTTT. As protein: CASSRDRGKDTQYF.

This clone was seen a handful of times. The chain uses TRBV24-1 and TRBJ2-1; D is unresolved. Germline V gene lookup returns CDR1 KGHDR and CDR2 SFDVKD. The CDR3 totals 13 residues. The V end was cut by 4 bases, the J end by 7 bases, with 10 bases between. The CDR3 nucleotides are TGTGCCACCAGTGACTCGAAGAGTAATGAGCAGTTCTTC. Protein sequence: CATSDSKSNEQFF.

In its sample, this clone was seen once. The rearrangement links TRBV28 to TRBJ2-7, with 7 positions matching TRBD1. The CDR3 extends over 13 amino acids. Germline V gene lookup returns CDR1 MDHEN and CDR2 SYDVKM. Trimming at V came to 8 bases and at J to 5 bases, leaving 9 bases not matched to a gene. CDR3: CASHPQGEHEQYF. As DNA, the CDR3 is TGTGCCAGCCACCCTCAGGGGGAACACGAGCAGTACTTC.

This clone occurred once. The chain is built from TRBV5-1 and TRBJ2-2; D is possibly TRBD1 (5 bases). The CDR3 contains 16 residues. Germline V lookup: CDR1 SGHRS, CDR2 YFSETQ. The V gene lost 4 bases and the J gene lost 1 base, with 14 bases spanning the gap. CDR3 in amino acids: CASSPPGLGNTGELFF. The CDR3 coding sequence is TGCGCCAGCAGCCCACCAGGGTTGGGGAACACCGGGGAGCTGTTTTTT.

V is TRBV5-1 and J is TRBJ2-3; 7 bases map to TRBD2. CDR1 and CDR2 from the germline V gene are SGHRS and YFSETQ. The CDR3 is 16 amino acids. The V and J ends lost 4 bases and 5 bases, in that order; junction bases with no gene match: 13. The CDR3 region has the DNA TGCGCCAGCAGCCCTGGGGTAGCGGGTCCTCAAGATACGCAGTATTTT. This encodes CASSPGVAGPQDTQYF.

Points on this clone: In the same sample, other DNA sequences code for this CDR3. The chain uses TRBV5-1 and TRBJ1-1; D ambiguous. Trimming cost V 0 bases and J 3 bases, with 9 bases left between them. The germline V gene has CDR1 SGHRS and CDR2 YFSETQ. The CDR3 runs to 14 residues. CDR3 DNA: TGCGCCAGCAGCTTGGCTGGCGGATACACTGAAGCTTTCTTT. Translation: CASSLAGGYTEAFF.

The chain employs TRBV5-1 and TRBJ2-5, with TRBD1 identical over 7 bases. The germline gives CDR1 SGHRS, CDR2 YFSETQ. V gave up 6 bases and J gave up 1 base; unmatched junction bases: 6. CDR3 length: 14 amino acids. CDR3 in DNA: TGCGCCAGCACCCCGACAGGGCCCCAAGAGACCCAGTACTTC. It codes for CASTPTGPQETQYF.

This chain uses TRBV5-4 with TRBJ1-2; TRBD1 is a possible D gene (6 bases). Germline V lookup: CDR1 SGHNT, CDR2 YYREEE (reference sequence). This CDR3 region has 14 residues. The V end was cut by 5 bases, the J end by 6 bases, with 17 bases between. The CDR3 loop reads CASRQNWDTHGYTF. As DNA, the CDR3 is TGTGCCAGCAGACAAAATTGGGACACTCATGGCTACACCTTC.

This chain uses TRBV2 with TRBJ2-1; TRBD1 might be the D (5 bases). This CDR3 spans 13 amino acids. The V gene's germline CDR1 is SNHLY and CDR2 FYNNEI. The germline V and J ends were trimmed by 8 bases and 3 bases, with 11 bases remaining between them. The chain's CDR3 is CASGGDSYNEQFF. CDR3 sequence (DNA): TGTGCCAGCGGCGGCGACAGCTACAATGAGCAGTTCTTC.

The gene calls are TRBV6-5 and TRBJ2-5; TRBD2 agrees at 8 bases. The germline V gene has CDR1 MNHEY and CDR2 SVGAGI. The CDR3 covers 14 residues. The junction had 9 bases not matched to a gene; V was cut back by 7 bases and J by 5 bases. Written as DNA, the CDR3 is TGTGCCAGCACGTTCCGCGGGGGGTCGGAGACCCAGTACTTC. Translated: CASTFRGGSETQYF.

The genes are TRBV2 and TRBJ2-5; 9 nucleotides match TRBD1. CDR3 size: 14 residues. V was clipped by 6 bases and J by 5 bases; unmatched bases: 7. Germline V CDR1 and CDR2: SNHLY, FYNNEI. The CDR3 DNA reads as TGTGCCAGCAGCCCCCGACAGGGGGTCGAGACCCAGTACTTC. Translating it yields CASSPRQGVETQYF.

V and J are TRBV5-8 and TRBJ2-2; TRBD2 matches 12 bases. Losses at the gene ends were 3 bases for V and 4 bases for J; bases not matched to a gene: 4. The germline gives CDR1 SGHTS, CDR2 YDEGEE. The CDR3 length is 16 residues. CDR3 sequence reads: CASSSGLAGTTGELFF. The CDR3, as DNA: TGTGCCAGCAGCTCCGGACTAGCGGGAACCACCGGGGAGCTGTTTTTT.

V gene TRBV3-1 (or the pseudogene TRBV3-2) combines with J gene TRBJ2-3; no definite D call. Per germline, CDR1 LGHDT and CDR2 YNNKEL (reference sequence). V lost 0 bases and J 2 bases, leaving 15 bases between the germline ends. The CDR3 spans 17 residues. The CDR3 here is CASSQEVPGLLTDTQYF. The CDR3, as DNA: TGTGCCAGCAGCCAAGAAGTACCGGGTCTTCTCACAGATACGCAGTATTTT.

The J gene is TRBJ1-4, the V gene TRBV20-1, with D tentatively TRBD1 (5 bases). Germline V gene sequence: CDR1 DFQATT, CDR2 SNEGSKA (reference sequence). This CDR3 has 15 residues. Trimming removed 3 bases at V and 2 bases at J, with 13 bases between. CDR3 in amino acids: CSASADSGTNEKLFF. The DNA of the CDR3 is TGCAGTGCTAGTGCAGATTCAGGGACTAATGAAAAACTGTTTTTT.

The CDR3 nucleotides read TGTGCCAGCAGTCCTCGGCAGGGTCAGTCCTACGAGCAGTACTTC. Its translation is CASSPRQGQSYEQYF. The V call is TRBV6-5, the J call TRBJ2-7; maybe TRBD1 (5 bases). The V end was cut by 5 bases, the J end by 1 base, with 15 bases between. Germline V gene lookup returns CDR1 MNHEY and CDR2 SVGAGI. The CDR3 is 15 amino acids.

This clone came up once. The chain combines TRBV7-2 with TRBJ2-5; 10 nucleotides line up with TRBD2. CDR3 size: 16 residues. V lost 0 bases to trimming and J lost 2 bases; unmatched junction nucleotides: 3. The germline CDR1 and CDR2 sequences are SGHTA and FQGNSA. CDR3: CASSLAIAGGQETQYF. CDR3 coding DNA: TGTGCCAGCAGCTTAGCGATAGCGGGAGGTCAAGAGACCCAGTACTTC.

The chain combines TRBV19 with TRBJ1-3; D call uncertain. Germline CDR1 LNHDA, CDR2 SQIVND (reference sequence). This CDR3 is built from 15 residues. With 2 bases removed from V and 2 bases from J, the gap between germline ends came to 10 bases. The CDR3 sequence is CASSIMTRTGNTIYF. The CDR3, as DNA: TGTGCCAGTAGTATAATGACACGAACTGGAAACACCATATATTTT.

The chain has TRBV5-1 and TRBJ2-7; D might be TRBD2 (5 bases). With 1 base removed from V and 2 bases from J, the gap between germline ends came to 13 bases. Germline V gene data show CDR1 as SGHRS and CDR2 as YFSETQ. The CDR3 consists of 15 residues. CDR3 in amino acids: CASSLSGIGTYEQYF. The CDR3 region has the DNA TGCGCCAGCAGCTTGTCGGGAATAGGAACCTACGAGCAGTACTTC.

The chain combines TRBV7-2 with TRBJ2-3; the match to TRBD1 covers 11 bases. V lost 4 bases, J lost 3 bases, and 3 bases stayed unmatched. This CDR3 spans 15 amino acids. Germline V gene sequence: CDR1 SGHTA, CDR2 FQGNSA. The CDR3 coding sequence is TGTGCCAGCAGCTCAGGACAGGGGGCAACAGATACGCAGTATTTT. This translates into CASSSGQGATDTQYF.

The chain couples TRBV14 to TRBJ2-1; TRBD2 agrees at 11 bases. CDR1 is SGHDN, CDR2 FVKESK, per germline. The CDR3 loop spans 15 amino acids. The V segment lost 4 bases and the J segment 5 bases; nucleotides outside the gene matches: 4. CDR3 nucleotides: TGTGCCAGCAGCCTACTAGCGGGAGCCCACAATGAGCAGTTCTTC. It codes for CASSLLAGAHNEQFF.

This clone was seen only once. The chain combines TRBV7-9 with TRBJ2-7; 11 positions match TRBD2. The CDR3 is made up of 19 amino acids. Germline V gene data show CDR1 as SEHNR and CDR2 as FQNEAQ (reference sequence). The V and J ends lost 2 bases and 7 bases, in that order; junction bases with no gene match: 19. DNA of the CDR3: TGTGCCAGCAGCTTAAGACCCGCGACTTTAGCGGGAGGGCCAGGGGAGCAGTACTTC. Its protein product is CASSLRPATLAGGPGEQYF.

The chain links TRBV6-1 to TRBJ1-1, with D possibly TRBD1 on 6 matching bases. CDR1 and CDR2 (germline): MNHNS, SASEGT. With 0 bases removed from V and 6 bases from J, the gap between germline ends came to 11 bases. This CDR3 spans 14 amino acids. The CDR3 region is CASSEAQGMAEAFF. DNA of the CDR3: TGTGCCAGCAGTGAAGCGCAGGGGATGGCTGAAGCTTTCTTT.

This clone turned up a few times. The rearrangement links TRBV5-1 to TRBJ1-6; D unclear. The V end was cut by 0 bases, the J end by 11 bases, with 12 bases between. CDR3 size: 14 residues. Germline loops: CDR1 SGHRS, CDR2 YFSETQ. CDR3 DNA sequence: TGCGCCAGCAGCTTGGCCCAGACACCGGCACCCCTCCACTTT. Translating it yields CASSLAQTPAPLHF. The full variable domain, its missing parts supplied by reference TRBV5-1 and TRBJ1-6, is KAGVTQTPRYLIKTRGQQVTLSCSPISGHRSVSWYQQTPGQGLQFLFEYFSETQRNKGNFPGRFSGRQFSNSRSEMNVSTLELGDSALYLCASSLAQTPAPLHFGNGTRLTVT.